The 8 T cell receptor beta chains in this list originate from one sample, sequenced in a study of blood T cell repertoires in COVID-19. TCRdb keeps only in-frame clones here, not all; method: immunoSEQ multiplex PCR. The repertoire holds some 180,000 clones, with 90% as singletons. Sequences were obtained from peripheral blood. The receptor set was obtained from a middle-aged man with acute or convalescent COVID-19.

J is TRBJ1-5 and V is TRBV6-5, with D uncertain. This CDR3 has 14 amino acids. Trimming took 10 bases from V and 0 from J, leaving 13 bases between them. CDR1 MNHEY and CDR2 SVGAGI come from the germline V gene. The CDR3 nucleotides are TGTGCCACCACCCTGACGGGTAGCAATCAGCCCCAGCATTTT. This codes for CATTLTGSNQPQHF.

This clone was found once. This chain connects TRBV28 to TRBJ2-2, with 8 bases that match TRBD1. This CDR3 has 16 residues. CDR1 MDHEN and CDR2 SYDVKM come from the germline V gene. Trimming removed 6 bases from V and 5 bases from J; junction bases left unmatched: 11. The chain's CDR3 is CASSAGQGAVTGELFF. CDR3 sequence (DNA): TGTGCCAGCAGCGCAGGGCAGGGGGCTGTAACCGGGGAGCTGTTTTTT.

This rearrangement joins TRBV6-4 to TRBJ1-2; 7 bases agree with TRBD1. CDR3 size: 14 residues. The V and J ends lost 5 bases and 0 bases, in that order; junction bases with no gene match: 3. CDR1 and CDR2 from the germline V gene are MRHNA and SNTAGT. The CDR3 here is CASSLDRTNYGYTF. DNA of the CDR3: TGTGCCAGCAGTTTGGACAGGACTAACTATGGCTACACCTTC.

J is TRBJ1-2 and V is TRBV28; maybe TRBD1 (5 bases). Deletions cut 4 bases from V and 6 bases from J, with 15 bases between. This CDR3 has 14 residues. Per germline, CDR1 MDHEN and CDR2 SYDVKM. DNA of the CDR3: TGTGCCAGCAGTTCGTACACGGGGGTCCATGGCTACACCTTC. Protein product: CASSSYTGVHGYTF.

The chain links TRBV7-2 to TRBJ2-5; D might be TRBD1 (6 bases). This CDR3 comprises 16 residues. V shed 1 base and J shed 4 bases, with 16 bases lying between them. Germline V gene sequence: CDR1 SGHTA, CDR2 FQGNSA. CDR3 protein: CASSLVGGQIVETQYF. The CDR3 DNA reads TGTGCCAGCAGCTTAGTTGGCGGACAGATCGTAGAGACCCAGTACTTC.

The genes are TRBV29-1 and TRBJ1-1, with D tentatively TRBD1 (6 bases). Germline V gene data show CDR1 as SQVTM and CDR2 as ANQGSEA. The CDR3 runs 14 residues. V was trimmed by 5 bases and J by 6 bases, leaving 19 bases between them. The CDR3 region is CSVNTGTIIPEAFF. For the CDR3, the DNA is TGCAGCGTTAACACCGGGACAATAATACCTGAAGCTTTCTTT.

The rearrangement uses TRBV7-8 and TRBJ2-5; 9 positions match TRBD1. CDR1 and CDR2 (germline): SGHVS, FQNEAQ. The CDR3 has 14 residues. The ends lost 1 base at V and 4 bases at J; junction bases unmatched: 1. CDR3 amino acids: CASSLGGQGETQYF. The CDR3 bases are TGTGCCAGCAGCTTAGGGGGACAGGGAGAGACCCAGTACTTC.

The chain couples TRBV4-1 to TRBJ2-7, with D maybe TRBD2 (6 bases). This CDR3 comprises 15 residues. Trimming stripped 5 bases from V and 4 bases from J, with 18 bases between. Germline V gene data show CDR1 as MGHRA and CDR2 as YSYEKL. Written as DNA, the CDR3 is TGCGCCAGCAGCTGGGGGGTGGGGAGCCTTTACGAGCAGTACTTC. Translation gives CASSWGVGSLYEQYF.